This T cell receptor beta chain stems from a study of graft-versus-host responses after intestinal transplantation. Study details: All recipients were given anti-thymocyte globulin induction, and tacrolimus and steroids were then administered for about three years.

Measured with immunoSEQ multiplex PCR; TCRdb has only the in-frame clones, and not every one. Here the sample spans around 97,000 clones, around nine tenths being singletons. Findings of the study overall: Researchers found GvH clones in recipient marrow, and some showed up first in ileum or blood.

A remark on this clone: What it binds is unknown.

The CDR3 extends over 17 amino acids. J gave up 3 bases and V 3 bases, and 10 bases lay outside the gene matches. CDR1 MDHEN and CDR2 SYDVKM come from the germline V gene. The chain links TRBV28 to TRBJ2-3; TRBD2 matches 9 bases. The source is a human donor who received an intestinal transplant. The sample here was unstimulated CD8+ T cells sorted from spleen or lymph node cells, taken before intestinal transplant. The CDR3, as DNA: TGTGCCAGCAGTTTTTGGGTTGGTAGCGGGAGAACAGATACGCAGTATTTT. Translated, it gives CASSFWVGSGRTDTQYF.